These 26 T cell receptor beta chains share one sample of origin, sequenced in a study of blood T cells in healthy people across ages. The use of a sample-barcoded 5' primer and a J-beta primer mix characterized a second PCR of roughly 6 to 11 cycles. TCRdb processed the 5' RACE reads anew with MiXCR; each CDR3 protein has one entry. This table has some 940,000 distinct CDR3 sequences, 25% to 30% appearing once. The same sample was also used in a study of T cells of mothers and their children.

The specimen sequenced was blood. The receptors were sampled from a woman aged 40 to 50 in good health.

This chain links TRBV14 with TRBJ1-1; D is perhaps TRBD1 (5 bases). CDR1 and CDR2 from the germline V gene are SGHDN and FVKESK. The CDR3 is made up of 15 amino acids. Trimming took 5 bases from V and 3 from J, leaving 16 bases between them. The CDR3 here is CASSSGLSAYTEAFF. CDR3 coding DNA: TGTGCCAGCAGCTCAGGGTTATCGGCCTACACTGAAGCTTTCTTT.

This clonotype has just a few counts. The chain recombines TRBV20-1 with TRBJ2-1, with D possibly being TRBD2 (5 bases). There are 15 residues in the CDR3. The germline V gene encodes CDR1 DFQATT and CDR2 SNEGSKA (reference sequence). Trimming stripped 0 bases from V and 3 bases from J, with 12 bases between. The DNA for the CDR3 is TGCAGTGCTAGAGATTTGGGAGTCCGCTACAATGAGCAGTTCTTC. Residues: CSARDLGVRYNEQFF.

In this sample, this clonotype turned up a few times. The chain is built from TRBV12-3 or TRBV12-4 and TRBJ1-4; 7 nucleotides align to TRBD1. This CDR3 comprises 15 residues. Trimming took 6 bases from V and 4 from J; bases not matched to a gene: 8. CDR3 in amino acids: CASSPATGFNEKLFF. The CDR3 DNA is TGTGCCAGCAGCCCCGCGACAGGGTTTAATGAAAAACTGTTTTTT.

This chain links TRBV13 with TRBJ2-1; the D is unclear. The V end lost 2 bases, the J end lost 5 bases, and 10 bases lay between the germline ends. Germline V gene lookup returns CDR1 PRHDT and CDR2 FYEKMQ (reference sequence). The CDR3 length is 14 residues. As DNA, the CDR3 is TGTGCCAGCAGCTTACCCCTGGGGAACAATGAGCAGTTCTTC. Translated, it gives CASSLPLGNNEQFF. Full variable domain (missing parts from reference TRBV13 and TRBJ2-1): AAGVIQSPRHLIKEKRETATLKCYPIPRHDTVYWYQQGPGQDPQFLISFYEKMQSDKGSIPDRFSAQQFSDYHSELNMSSLELGDSALYFCASSLPLGNNEQFFGPGTRLTVL.

There are a few counts of this clonotype. The chain is built from TRBV28 and TRBJ2-5; tentatively, D is TRBD2 (6 bases). Trimming took 4 bases from V and 5 from J, leaving 14 bases between them. This CDR3 comprises 14 residues. Germline V lookup: CDR1 MDHEN, CDR2 SYDVKM. CDR3 protein: CASSSAGRSETQYF. The CDR3 DNA is TGTGCCAGCAGTTCGGCAGGGAGGTCCGAGACCCAGTACTTC.

This clonotype was counted only a few times. V gene TRBV12-3 or TRBV12-4 combines with J gene TRBJ1-5, with D hard to call. V shed 1 base and J shed 4 bases, with 11 bases lying between them. This CDR3 region has 15 residues. DNA for the CDR3: TGTGCCAGCAGTTTAGAGGGTCTAGCAAATCAGCCCCAGCATTTT. Residues: CASSLEGLANQPQHF.

The rearrangement joins TRBV4-1 to TRBJ2-2, with 13 bases lining up with TRBD2. The CDR3 loop spans 18 amino acids. Unmatched junction bases numbered 6, after V lost 4 bases and J lost 1 base. CDR1 MGHRA and CDR2 YSYEKL come from the germline V gene. The CDR3 DNA follows: TGCGCCAGCAGCCCTGGACTAGCGGGGGTTCTGAACACCGGGGAGCTGTTTTTT. It yields the protein CASSPGLAGVLNTGELFF.

The chain recombines TRBV15 with TRBJ2-7, with 10 bases lining up with TRBD1. The V and J ends lost 5 bases and 5 bases, in that order; junction bases with no gene match: 9. Germline CDR1 is LNHNV and CDR2 is YYDKDF (reference sequence). CDR3 size: 15 residues. The CDR3 sequence: CATSPDRGQPHEQYF. CDR3 nucleotide sequence: TGTGCCACCAGCCCAGACAGGGGGCAACCCCACGAGCAGTACTTC.

The CDR3 loop reads CASSHGSQGAGETHYF. The CDR3 DNA reads TGCGCCAGCAGCCACGGATCACAGGGGGCTGGAGAGACCCATTACTTC. The rearrangement joins TRBV4-1 to TRBJ2-7, with 9 bases that match TRBD1. The CDR3 has 16 amino acids. Germline-derived CDR1 and CDR2 are MGHRA and YSYEKL. The ends lost 3 bases at V and 13 bases at J; junction bases unmatched: 19.

V gene TRBV20-1 combines with J gene TRBJ1-5, with 8 bases identical to TRBD1. The V gene end was trimmed by 8 bases and the J gene end by 2 bases; junction bases not matched to a gene: 8. The CDR3 extends over 14 amino acids. Germline V lookup: CDR1 DFQATT, CDR2 SNEGSKA (reference sequence). This chain's CDR3 is CSTPGTGGNQPQHF. Here the CDR3 DNA reads TGCAGTACCCCCGGGACAGGAGGCAATCAGCCCCAGCATTTT.

This clonotype was detected a few times. The chain couples TRBV20-1 to TRBJ1-1; 9 bases line up with TRBD1. The CDR3 sequence is 12 residues long. CDR1 and CDR2 from the germline V gene are DFQATT and SNEGSKA (reference sequence). With 6 bases clipped from V and 6 bases from J, the junction kept 5 bases outside the gene matches. The CDR3 nucleotides read TGCAGTGCGCACAGGGGGCAGGCTGAAGCTTTCTTT. This sequence encodes CSAHRGQAEAFF.

The chain carries TRBV10-3 and TRBJ1-2; TRBD1 matches at 10 bases. J lost 6 bases, V lost 2 bases, and 3 bases had no gene match. Germline CDR1 reads ENHRY; CDR2 reads SYGVKD. CDR3 length: 14 amino acids. The CDR3 reads CAISEETGGNGYTF. In DNA, the CDR3 is TGTGCCATCAGTGAGGAGACAGGGGGCAATGGCTACACCTTC.

Remarks on this clonotype: One end of the junction varies from germline; a read error may be responsible. In DNA, the CDR3 is TGCGCCTGCAGGTTAGAACTAGCGGGGGACTACGAGCAGTACTTC. This encodes CACRLELAGDYEQYF. V usage is TRBV5-1 and J usage is TRBJ2-7, with TRBD2 matching 11 bases. The CDR3 is 15 amino acids. Germline CDR1 is SGHRS and CDR2 is YFSETQ.

Turning to this clonotype: A much larger clone differs by one base, so this may be a read error. The V and J genes are TRBV7-2 and TRBJ2-1; D may be TRBD1 (5 bases). Deletions cut 1 base from V and 13 bases from J, with 20 bases between. This CDR3 spans 15 amino acids. The V gene's germline CDR1 is SGHTA and CDR2 FQGNSA. The CDR3 loop reads CASSLVAGHAETQFF. CDR3 bases: TGTGCCAGCAGCTTAGTGGCAGGGCATGCAGAGACCCAGTTCTTC.

V gene TRBV9 combines with J gene TRBJ1-4; D may be TRBD1 (6 bases). The V gene lost 0 bases and the J gene lost 3 bases, with 12 bases spanning the gap. Per the germline V gene, CDR1 is SGDLS and CDR2 is YYNGEE. There are 16 residues in the CDR3. CDR3 protein: CASSVEGRGPNEKLFF. The CDR3 DNA sequence: TGTGCCAGCAGCGTAGAAGGCAGGGGACCTAATGAAAAACTGTTTTTT. Complete variable domain (other parts from reference TRBV9 and TRBJ1-4): DSGVTQTPKHLITATGQRVTLRCSPRSGDLSVYWYQQSLDQGLQFLIQYYNGEERAKGNILERFSAQQFPDLHSELNLSSLELGDSALYFCASSVEGRGPNEKLFFGSGTQLSVL.

This clonotype was detected ten times or more. The CDR3 is CASSQVGPPYGYTF. DNA for the CDR3: TGCGCCAGCAGCCAAGTGGGACCCCCCTATGGCTACACCTTC. The chain employs TRBV4-3 and TRBJ1-2, with a possible D match to TRBD1 (5 bases). V lost 1 base to trimming and J lost 4 bases, with 10 bases between them. CDR3 length: 14 residues. Per the germline V gene, CDR1 is LGHNA and CDR2 is YSLEER.

This clonotype was found a few times. The V gene is TRBV9, the J gene TRBJ1-1; weak D call: TRBD1 (5 bases). Germline-derived CDR1 and CDR2 are SGDLS and YYNGEE. There are 15 residues in the CDR3. Trimming pared 0 bases from V and 0 bases from J, leaving 9 bases between. The CDR3: CASSVDNRMNTEAFF. The CDR3 nucleotides read TGTGCCAGCAGCGTAGATAACAGGATGAACACTGAAGCTTTCTTT.

This chain connects TRBV9 to TRBJ2-1; TRBD2 might be the D (5 bases). The CDR3 has 13 residues. From germline, CDR1 is SGDLS and CDR2 YYNGEE. V gave up 3 bases and J gave up 12 bases, with 16 bases separating them. The CDR3 DNA follows: TGTGCCAGCAGCGGGGCTAGCTCCGGTGGGCAGTTCTTC. Translated, it gives CASSGASSGGQFF.

There are a few counts of this clonotype. Since a much larger clone is just one base distant, this may be a read error. The V and J genes are TRBV10-3 and TRBJ2-7; no clear D gene. CDR3 size: 12 residues. Germline V CDR1 and CDR2: ENHRY, SYGVKD. The CDR3 DNA sequence: TGTGCCAGCAGTGGTCTGGACCCCGAGCAGTACTTC. The encoded protein is CASSGLDPEQYF.

J is TRBJ1-5 and V is TRBV6-5; D call uncertain. Trimming stripped 7 bases from V and 1 base from J, with 11 bases between. Germline-derived CDR1 and CDR2 are MNHEY and SVGAGI. This CDR3 is built from 14 residues. CDR3 residues: CASKAGISNQPQHF. DNA of the CDR3: TGTGCCAGCAAGGCCGGCATAAGCAATCAGCCCCAGCATTTT.

This CDR3 reads CASSWGQVGATQYF. CDR3 nucleotide sequence: TGTGCCAGCAGCTGGGGACAGGTGGGGGCGACCCAGTACTTC. V is TRBV7-6 and J is TRBJ2-5; 8 bases agree with TRBD1. This CDR3 comprises 14 residues. Germline values: CDR1 SGHVS, CDR2 FNYEAQ. The J segment lost 7 bases and the V segment lost 4 bases, leaving 8 bases of the junction unmatched.

V and J are TRBV12-3 or TRBV12-4 and TRBJ1-6, with a possible D match to TRBD1 (5 bases). This CDR3 spans 15 amino acids. Deletions cut 8 bases from V and 4 bases from J, with 15 bases between. The CDR3, as DNA: TGTGCCAGCCGTACCTCCGGGACTTATAATTCACCCCTCCACTTT. Amino acids: CASRTSGTYNSPLHF.

The table lists this clonotype with a few counts. The genes are TRBV20-1 and TRBJ1-2; 7 bases agree with TRBD1. Germline CDR1 reads DFQATT; CDR2 reads SNEGSKA (reference sequence). The V gene end was trimmed by 6 bases and the J gene end by 1 base; junction bases not matched to a gene: 2. CDR3 size: 12 residues. The CDR3 protein is CSAWDSNYGYTF. The DNA for the CDR3 is TGCAGTGCGTGGGACAGTAACTATGGCTACACCTTC.

The J gene is TRBJ2-7, the V gene TRBV7-8; the match to TRBD2 covers 9 bases. The end of the DNA aligns better with TRBJ2-5, so the J call may be wrong. This CDR3 region has 17 residues. Germline CDR1 SGHVS, CDR2 FQNEAQ. CDR3 residues: CASSLGSGGLTHETQYF. DNA for the CDR3: TGTGCCAGCAGCTTAGGTAGCGGGGGACTAACCCACGAGACCCAGTACTTC.

As for this clonotype: A junction boundary mismatches the germline segment, possibly from a read error. The rearrangement links TRBV6-6 to TRBJ2-5; TRBD1 aligns across 9 bases. The J call may be incorrect, as the DNA end agrees better with TRBJ2-7. The V gene's germline CDR1 is MNHNY and CDR2 SVGAGI (reference sequence). The CDR3 runs to 14 residues. The CDR3 DNA reads as TGTGCCTGCAGCCAACCGGGACAGGGAAACGAGCAGTACTTC. It is translated as CACSQPGQGNEQYF.

This clonotype was seen only a few times. The J gene is TRBJ1-5, the V gene TRBV24-1, with unresolved D. The V gene lost 4 bases and the J gene lost 3 bases, with 15 bases spanning the gap. Per the germline V gene, CDR1 is KGHDR and CDR2 is SFDVKD. This CDR3 contains 16 residues. CDR3 in amino acids: CATSDPKDGNNQPQHF. The CDR3 region has the DNA TGTGCCACCAGTGACCCTAAGGACGGGAACAATCAGCCCCAGCATTTT.